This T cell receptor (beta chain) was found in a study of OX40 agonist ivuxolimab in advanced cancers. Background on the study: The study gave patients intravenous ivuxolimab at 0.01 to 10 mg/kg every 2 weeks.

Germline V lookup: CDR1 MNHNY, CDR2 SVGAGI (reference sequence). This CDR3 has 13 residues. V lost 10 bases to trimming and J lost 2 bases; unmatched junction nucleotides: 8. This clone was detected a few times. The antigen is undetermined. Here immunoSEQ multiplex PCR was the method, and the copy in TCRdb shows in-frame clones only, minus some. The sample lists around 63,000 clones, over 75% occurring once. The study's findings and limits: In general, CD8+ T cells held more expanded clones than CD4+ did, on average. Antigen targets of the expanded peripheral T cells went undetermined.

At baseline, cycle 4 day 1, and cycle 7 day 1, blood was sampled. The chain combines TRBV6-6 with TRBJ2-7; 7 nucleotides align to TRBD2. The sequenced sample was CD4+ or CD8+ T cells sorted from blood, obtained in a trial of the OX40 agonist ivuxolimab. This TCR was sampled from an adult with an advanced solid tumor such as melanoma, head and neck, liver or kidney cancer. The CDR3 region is CATLGGLTYEQYF. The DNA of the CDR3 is TGTGCCACCCTGGGAGGGCTGACCTACGAGCAGTACTTC.